The clone carrying this T cell receptor beta chain appeared once. The data belong to a study of blood T cell repertoires in COVID-19. Overall study: Whether acute or convalescent, the COVID-19 samples came from the United States, Italy and Spain. Sample material is recorded as cDNA or gDNA derived from T cells, B-cell-depleted T cells, or PBMCs.

V shed 4 bases and J shed 1 base, with 7 bases lying between them. This CDR3 region has 13 residues. Germline V gene sequence: CDR1 SGHAT, CDR2 FQDESV (reference sequence). As handled by the study authors: Researchers report that nucleated cell counts were estimated from reference gene primer amplification. The repertoire was sequenced with immunoSEQ multiplex PCR; TCRdb's copy has only in-frame clones and lacks some. Clonal size and the V and J genes are those of that table, whereas D and trimming came from the DNA. The table has around 190,000 clones, approximately 83% seen once. The chain is built from TRBV11-1 and TRBJ1-1; possibly TRBD1 for D (6 bases). The sequencing sample was made of peripheral blood. The sequence was collected from a human donor in a cohort sampled during active COVID-19. In DNA form, the CDR3 reads TGTGCCAGCAGCTCGACAGGGAACACTGAAGCTTTCTTT. Its translation is CASSSTGNTEAFF. Together with reference TRBV11-1 and TRBJ1-1, the CDR3 gives the full variable domain: EAEVAQSPRYKITEKSQAVAFWCDPISGHATLYWYRQILGQGPELLVQFQDESVVDDSQLPKDRFSAERLKGVDSTLKIQPAELGDSAMYLCASSSTGNTEAFFGQGTRLTVV.